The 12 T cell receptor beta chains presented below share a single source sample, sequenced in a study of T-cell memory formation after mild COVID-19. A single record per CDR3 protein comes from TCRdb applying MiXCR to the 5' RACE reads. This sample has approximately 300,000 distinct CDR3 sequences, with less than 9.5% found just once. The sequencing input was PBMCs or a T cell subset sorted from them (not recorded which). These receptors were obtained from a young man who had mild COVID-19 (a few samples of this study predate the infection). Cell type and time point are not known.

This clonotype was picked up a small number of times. As DNA, the CDR3 is TGTGCCAGCAGTTTAGCGGCGGCGTCAAATGAAAAACTGTTTTTT. Its protein is CASSLAAASNEKLFF. This sequence joins TRBV28 and TRBJ1-4; D is unclear. The germline gives CDR1 MDHEN, CDR2 SYDVKM. The CDR3 extends over 15 amino acids. Trimming pared 2 bases from V and 5 bases from J, leaving 12 bases between.

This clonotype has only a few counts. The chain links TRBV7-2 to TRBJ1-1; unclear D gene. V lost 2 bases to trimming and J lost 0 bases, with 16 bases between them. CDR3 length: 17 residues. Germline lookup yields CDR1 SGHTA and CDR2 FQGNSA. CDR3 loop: CASSLNSPRLMNTEAFF. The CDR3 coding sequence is TGTGCCAGCAGCTTAAACAGCCCTAGACTAATGAACACTGAAGCTTTCTTT.

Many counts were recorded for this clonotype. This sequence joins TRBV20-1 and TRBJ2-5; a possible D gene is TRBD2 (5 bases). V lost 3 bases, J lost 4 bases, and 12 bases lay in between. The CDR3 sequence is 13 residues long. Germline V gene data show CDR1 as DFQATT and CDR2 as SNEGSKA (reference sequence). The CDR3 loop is CSASADLRETQYF. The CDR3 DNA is TGCAGTGCTAGCGCGGACTTAAGAGAGACCCAGTACTTC.

In DNA, the CDR3 is TGTGCCAGCAGCCAAGACCCCGGGGCCCCTTACAATGAGCAGTTCTTC. This sequence encodes CASSQDPGAPYNEQFF. The chain joins TRBV4-2 to TRBJ2-1; tentatively, D is TRBD1 or TRBD2 (5 bases each). V dropped 0 bases and J dropped 4 bases, with 13 bases sitting between them. CDR3 length equals 16 residues. Germline CDR1 is LGHNA and CDR2 is YNFKEQ.

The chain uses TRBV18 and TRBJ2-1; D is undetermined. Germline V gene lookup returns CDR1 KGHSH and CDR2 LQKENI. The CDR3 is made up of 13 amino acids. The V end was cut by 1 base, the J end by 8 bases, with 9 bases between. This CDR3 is CASSPLIIDEQFF. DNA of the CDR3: TGTGCCAGCTCACCACTGATTATCGATGAGCAGTTCTTC.

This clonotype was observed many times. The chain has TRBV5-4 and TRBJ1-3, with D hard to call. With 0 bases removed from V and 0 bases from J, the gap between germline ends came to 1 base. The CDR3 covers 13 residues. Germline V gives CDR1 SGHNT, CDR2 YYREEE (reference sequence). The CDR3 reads CASSLDSGNTIYF. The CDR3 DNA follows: TGTGCCAGCAGCTTGGACTCTGGAAACACCATATATTTT.

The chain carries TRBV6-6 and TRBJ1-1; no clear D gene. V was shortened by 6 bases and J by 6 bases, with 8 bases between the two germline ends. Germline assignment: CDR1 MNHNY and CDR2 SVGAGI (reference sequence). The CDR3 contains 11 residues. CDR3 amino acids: CASRRGAEAFF. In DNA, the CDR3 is TGTGCCAGCAGGCGGGGTGCTGAAGCTTTCTTT.

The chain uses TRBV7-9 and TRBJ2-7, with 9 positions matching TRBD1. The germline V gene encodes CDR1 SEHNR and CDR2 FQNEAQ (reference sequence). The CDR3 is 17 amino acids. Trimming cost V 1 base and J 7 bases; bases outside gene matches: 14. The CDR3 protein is CASSLVRTGAIYAEQYV. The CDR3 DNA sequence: TGTGCCAGCAGCTTAGTTCGGACAGGGGCTATCTACGCGGAGCAGTACGTC.

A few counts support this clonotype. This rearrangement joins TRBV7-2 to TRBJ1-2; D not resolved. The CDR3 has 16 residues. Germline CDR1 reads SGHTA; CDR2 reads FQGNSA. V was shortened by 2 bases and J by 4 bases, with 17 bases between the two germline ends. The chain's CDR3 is CASSLYGVSEPYGYTF. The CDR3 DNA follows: TGTGCCAGCAGCTTATATGGGGTTTCAGAGCCCTATGGCTACACCTTC.

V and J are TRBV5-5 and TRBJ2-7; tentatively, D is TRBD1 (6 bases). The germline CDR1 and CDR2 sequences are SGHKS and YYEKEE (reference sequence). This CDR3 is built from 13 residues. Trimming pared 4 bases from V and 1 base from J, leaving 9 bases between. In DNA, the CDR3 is TGTGCCAGCAGCCAAGGACAGTCCTACGAGCAGTACGTC. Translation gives CASSQGQSYEQYV.

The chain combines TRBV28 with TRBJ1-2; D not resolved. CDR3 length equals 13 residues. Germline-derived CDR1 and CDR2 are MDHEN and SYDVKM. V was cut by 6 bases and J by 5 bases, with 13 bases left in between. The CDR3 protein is CASRPSAEYGYTF. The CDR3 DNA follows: TGTGCCAGCAGACCCTCGGCAGAGTATGGCTACACCTTC.

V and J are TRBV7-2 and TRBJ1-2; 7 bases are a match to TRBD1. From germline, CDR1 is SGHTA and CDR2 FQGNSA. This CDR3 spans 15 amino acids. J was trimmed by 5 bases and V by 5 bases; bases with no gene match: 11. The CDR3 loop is CASSPRQGPIYGYTF. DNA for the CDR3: TGTGCCAGCAGCCCCCGACAGGGTCCCATATATGGCTACACCTTC.